This TCR beta chain stems from a study of siplizumab effects on memory and regulatory T cells. Germline CDR1 ENHRY, CDR2 SYGVKD. The CDR3 has 15 amino acids. Concerning this clone itself: Its matching antigen is unknown. An end of the junction does not agree with germline; a read error may underlie this.

Overall study findings and caveats: Mappable CD4+ clones that were alloreactive averaged around 70% Treg-derived with siplizumab versus roughly 27% in controls. Some alloreactive sequences were traceable to unstimulated CD4+ memory cells, and siplizumab significantly reduced them. Roughly 80-96% of proliferating clones (CD4+ or CD8+) could not be assigned a naive or memory phenotype.

Assays captured approximately 10^5 TCR templates per sample. Profiling relied on immunoSEQ multiplex PCR, and the TCRdb table lists in-frame clones only, not all of them. The profile shows approximately 90,000 clones, around 94% of them singletons. Sequencing was carried out using non-Treg CD4+ T cells sorted from blood. The V and J genes are TRBV10-3 and TRBJ1-5; D is undetermined. The TCR was taken from a human donor in good health. CDR3: CASSEGSRSNQPQHF. As DNA, the CDR3 is TGTGCCAGCAGTGAAGGCAGCCGTAGCAATCAGCCCCAGCATTTT.